The T cell receptor (beta chain) described here comes from a study of cytomegalovirus exposure and HLA in healthy donors. Germline V gene sequence: CDR1 SEHNR, CDR2 FQNEAQ (reference sequence). V was cut by 4 bases and J by 3 bases, with 15 bases left in between. The CDR3 sequence is 16 residues long. 60 Vbeta and 13 Jbeta primers were used in PCR. Clones were sequenced by immunoSEQ multiplex PCR, and TCRdb holds only the in-frame ones, with some missing. The sample holds roughly 150,000 clones; 80% are singletons and the top ten take 2% to 2.5%. This sequence joins TRBV7-9 and TRBJ1-4; D not certain. Sequencing used PBMCs. The origin of this receptor is a male donor in good health and CMV-seronegative. The CDR3 loop is CASSSTNSHANEKLFF. CDR3 sequence (DNA): TGTGCCAGCAGCTCGACCAACAGCCACGCTAATGAAAAACTGTTTTTT. The whole variable domain, remainder taken from reference TRBV7-9 and TRBJ1-4, is DTGVSQNPRHKITKRGQNVTFRCDPISEHNRLYWYRQTLGQGPEFLTYFQNEAQLEKSRLLSDRFSAERPKGSFSTLEIQRTEQGDSAMYLCASSSTNSHANEKLFFGSGTQLSVL.